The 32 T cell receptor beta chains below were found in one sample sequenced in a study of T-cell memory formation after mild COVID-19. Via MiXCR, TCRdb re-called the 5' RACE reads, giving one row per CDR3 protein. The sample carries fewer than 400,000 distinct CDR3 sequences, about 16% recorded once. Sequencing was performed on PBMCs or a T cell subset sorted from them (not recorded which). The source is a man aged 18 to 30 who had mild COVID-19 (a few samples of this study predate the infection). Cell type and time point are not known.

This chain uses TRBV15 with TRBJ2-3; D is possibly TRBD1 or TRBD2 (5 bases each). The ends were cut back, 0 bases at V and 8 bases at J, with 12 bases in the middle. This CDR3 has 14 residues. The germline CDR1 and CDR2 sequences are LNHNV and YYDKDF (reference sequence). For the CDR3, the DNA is TGTGCCACCAGCAGAGATCTGAAGGGGAGTACGCAGTATTTT. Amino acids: CATSRDLKGSTQYF. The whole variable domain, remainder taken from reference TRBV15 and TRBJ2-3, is DAMVIQNPRYQVTQFGKPVTLSCSQTLNHNVMYWYQQKSSQAPKLLFHYYDKDFNNEADTPDNFQSRRPNTSFCFLDIRSPGLGDTAMYLCATSRDLKGSTQYFGPGTRLTVL.

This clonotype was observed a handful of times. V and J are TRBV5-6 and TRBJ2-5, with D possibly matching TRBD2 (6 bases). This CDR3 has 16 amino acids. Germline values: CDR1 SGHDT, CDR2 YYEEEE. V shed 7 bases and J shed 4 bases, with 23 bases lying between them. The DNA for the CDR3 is TGTGCCAGCGACCTCTGGAGACTAGACGGACGAGAGACCCAGTACTTC. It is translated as CASDLWRLDGRETQYF.

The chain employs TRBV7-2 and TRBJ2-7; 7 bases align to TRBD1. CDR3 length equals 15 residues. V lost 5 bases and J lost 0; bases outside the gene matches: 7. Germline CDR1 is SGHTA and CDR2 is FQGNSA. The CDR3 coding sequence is TGTGCCAGCAGCCCTGGACAGGAAAGCTCCTACGAGCAGTACGTC. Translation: CASSPGQESSYEQYV.

The CDR3 DNA reads as TGTGCCAGCTCACCACCCGTATTAGTCGCGTACGAGCAGTACTTC. Protein: CASSPPVLVAYEQYF. The J gene is TRBJ2-7, the V gene TRBV18; D uncertain. The germline V and J ends were trimmed by 0 bases and 4 bases, with 13 bases remaining between them. Germline-derived CDR1 and CDR2 are KGHSH and LQKENI. The CDR3 loop spans 15 amino acids.

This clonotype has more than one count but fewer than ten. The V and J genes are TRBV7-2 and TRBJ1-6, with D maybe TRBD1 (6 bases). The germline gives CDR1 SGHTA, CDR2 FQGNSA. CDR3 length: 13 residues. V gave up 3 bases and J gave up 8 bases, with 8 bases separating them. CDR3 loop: CASSFGQYSPLHF. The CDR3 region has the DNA TGTGCCAGCAGCTTCGGACAGTATTCACCCCTCCACTTT.

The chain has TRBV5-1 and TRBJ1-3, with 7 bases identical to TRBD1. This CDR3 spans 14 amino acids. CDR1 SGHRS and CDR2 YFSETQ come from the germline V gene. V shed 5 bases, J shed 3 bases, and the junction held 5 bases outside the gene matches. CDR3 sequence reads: CASRSRGFGNTIYF. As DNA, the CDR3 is TGCGCCAGCAGAAGCAGGGGGTTTGGAAACACCATATATTTT.

The chain's CDR3 is CASSATHETQYF. The CDR3 DNA reads TGTGCCAGCTCCGCTACGCATGAGACCCAGTACTTC. The chain joins TRBV6-2 or TRBV6-3 to TRBJ2-5; D uncertain. V was cut by 8 bases and J by 5 bases, with 12 bases left in between. The CDR3 is 12 residues long. Germline V CDR1 and CDR2: MNHEY, SVGEGT.

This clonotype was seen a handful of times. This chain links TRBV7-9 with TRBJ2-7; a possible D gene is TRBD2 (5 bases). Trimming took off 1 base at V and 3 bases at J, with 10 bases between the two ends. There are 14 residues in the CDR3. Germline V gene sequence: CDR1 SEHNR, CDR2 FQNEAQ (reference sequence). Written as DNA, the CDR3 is TGTGCCAGCAGCTTAGGGTCGGGATTCTACGAGCAGTACTTC. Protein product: CASSLGSGFYEQYF.

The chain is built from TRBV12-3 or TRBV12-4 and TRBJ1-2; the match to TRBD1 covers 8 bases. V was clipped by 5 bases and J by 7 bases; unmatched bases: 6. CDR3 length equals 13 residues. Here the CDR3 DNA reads TGTGCCAGCAGTCGGACAGGGTCTGGTGGCTACACCTTC. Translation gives CASSRTGSGGYTF.

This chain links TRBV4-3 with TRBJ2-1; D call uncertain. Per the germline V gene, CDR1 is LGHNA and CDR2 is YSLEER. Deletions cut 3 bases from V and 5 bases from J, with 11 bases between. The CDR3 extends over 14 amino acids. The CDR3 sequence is CASSHPNIHNEQFF. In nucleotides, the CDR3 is TGCGCCAGCAGCCACCCGAACATCCACAATGAGCAGTTCTTC.

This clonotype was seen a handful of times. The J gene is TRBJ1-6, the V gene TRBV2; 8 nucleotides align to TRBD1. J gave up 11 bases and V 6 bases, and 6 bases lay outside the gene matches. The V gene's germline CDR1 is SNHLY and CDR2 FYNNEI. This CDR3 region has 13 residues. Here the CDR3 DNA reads TGTGCCAGCAGCGAGACAGGGGACGCACCCCTCCACTTT. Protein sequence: CASSETGDAPLHF. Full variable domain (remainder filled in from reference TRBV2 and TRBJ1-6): EPEVTQTPSHQVTQMGQEVILRCVPISNHLYFYWYRQILGQKVEFLVSFYNNEISEKSEIFDDQFSVERPDGSNFTLKIRSTKLEDSAMYFCASSETGDAPLHFGNGTRLTVT.

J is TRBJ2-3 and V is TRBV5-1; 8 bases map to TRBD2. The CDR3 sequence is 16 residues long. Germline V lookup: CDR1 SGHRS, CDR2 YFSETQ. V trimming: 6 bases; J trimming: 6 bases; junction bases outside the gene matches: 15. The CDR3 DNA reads TGCGCCAGCACTACGGGACTAGGATTTGGGTTGGATACGCAGTATTTT. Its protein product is CASTTGLGFGLDTQYF. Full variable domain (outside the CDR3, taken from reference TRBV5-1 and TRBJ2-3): KAGVTQTPRYLIKTRGQQVTLSCSPISGHRSVSWYQQTPGQGLQFLFEYFSETQRNKGNFPGRFSGRQFSNSRSEMNVSTLELGDSALYLCASTTGLGFGLDTQYFGPGTRLTVL.

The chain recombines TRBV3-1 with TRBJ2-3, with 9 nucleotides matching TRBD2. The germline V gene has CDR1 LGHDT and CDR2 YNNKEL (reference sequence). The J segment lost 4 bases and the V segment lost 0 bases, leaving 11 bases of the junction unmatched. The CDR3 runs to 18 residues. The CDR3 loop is CASSQDRMRGGSADTQYF. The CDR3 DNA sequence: TGTGCCAGCAGCCAAGATCGGATGCGGGGGGGGAGCGCAGATACGCAGTATTTT.

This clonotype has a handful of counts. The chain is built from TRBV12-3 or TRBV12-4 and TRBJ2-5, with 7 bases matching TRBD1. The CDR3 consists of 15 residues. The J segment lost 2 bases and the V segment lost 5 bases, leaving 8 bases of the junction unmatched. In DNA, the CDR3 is TGTGCCAGCAGTCCAACCACGACAGGGCAAGAGACCCAGTACTTC. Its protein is CASSPTTTGQETQYF.

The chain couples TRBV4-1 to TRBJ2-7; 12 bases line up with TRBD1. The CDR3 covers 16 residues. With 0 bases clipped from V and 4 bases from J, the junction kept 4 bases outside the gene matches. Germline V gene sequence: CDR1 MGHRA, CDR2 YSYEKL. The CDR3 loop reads CASSQDWDRGRYEQYV. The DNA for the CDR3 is TGCGCCAGCAGCCAAGATTGGGACAGGGGGCGATACGAGCAGTACGTC.

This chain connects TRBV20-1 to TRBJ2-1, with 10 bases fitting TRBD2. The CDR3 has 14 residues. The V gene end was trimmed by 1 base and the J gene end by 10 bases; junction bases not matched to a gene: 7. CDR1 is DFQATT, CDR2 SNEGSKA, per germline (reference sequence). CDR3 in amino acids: CSARVAGGPTEQFF. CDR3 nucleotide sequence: TGCAGTGCTAGAGTAGCGGGGGGCCCCACCGAGCAGTTCTTC.

DNA for the CDR3: TGCGCCAGCAGCCCGTACAGGGGCAACACTGAAGCTTTCTTT. Translated: CASSPYRGNTEAFF. The chain recombines TRBV4-1 with TRBJ1-1, with TRBD1 matching 7 bases. The V gene's germline CDR1 is MGHRA and CDR2 YSYEKL. The CDR3 has 14 residues. V was pared by 4 bases and J by 2 bases, with 4 bases of the junction left unmatched.

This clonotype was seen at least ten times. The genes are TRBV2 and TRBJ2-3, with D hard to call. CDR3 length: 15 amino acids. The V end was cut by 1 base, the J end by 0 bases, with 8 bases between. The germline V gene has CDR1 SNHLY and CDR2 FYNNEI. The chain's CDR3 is CASSEVESSTDTQYF. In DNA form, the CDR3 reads TGTGCCAGCAGTGAAGTGGAATCTAGCACAGATACGCAGTATTTT.

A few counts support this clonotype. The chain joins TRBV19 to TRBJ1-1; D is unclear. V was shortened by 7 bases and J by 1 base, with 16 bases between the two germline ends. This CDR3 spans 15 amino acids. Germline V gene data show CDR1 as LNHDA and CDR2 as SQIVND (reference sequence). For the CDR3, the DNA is TGTGCCAGTATCCCCGGGTTGGGGAGGAACACTGAAGCTTTCTTT. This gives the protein CASIPGLGRNTEAFF.

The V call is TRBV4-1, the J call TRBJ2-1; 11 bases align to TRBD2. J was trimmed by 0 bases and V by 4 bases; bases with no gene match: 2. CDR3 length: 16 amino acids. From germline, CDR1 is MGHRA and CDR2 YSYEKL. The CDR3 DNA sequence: TGCGCCAGCAGCCCGACTAGCGGGGCCTCCTACAATGAGCAGTTCTTC. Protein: CASSPTSGASYNEQFF.

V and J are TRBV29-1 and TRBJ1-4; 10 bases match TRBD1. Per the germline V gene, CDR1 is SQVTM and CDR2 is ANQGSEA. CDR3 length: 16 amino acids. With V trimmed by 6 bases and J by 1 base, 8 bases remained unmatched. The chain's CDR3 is CSVGTDRGLTNEKLFF. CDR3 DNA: TGCAGCGTCGGGACGGACAGGGGGTTAACTAATGAAAAACTGTTTTTT. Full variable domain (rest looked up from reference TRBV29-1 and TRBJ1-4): SAVISQKPSRDICQRGTSLTIQCQVDSQVTMMFWYRQQPGQSLTLIATANQGSEATYESGFVIDKFPISRPNLTFSTLTVSNMSPEDSSIYLCSVGTDRGLTNEKLFFGSGTQLSVL.

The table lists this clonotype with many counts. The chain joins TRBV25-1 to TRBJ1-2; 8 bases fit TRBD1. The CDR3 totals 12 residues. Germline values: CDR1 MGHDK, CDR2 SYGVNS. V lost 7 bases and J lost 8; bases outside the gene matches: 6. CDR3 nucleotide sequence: TGTGCCAGCATGGACAGGGCGGACGGCTACACCTTC. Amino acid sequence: CASMDRADGYTF.

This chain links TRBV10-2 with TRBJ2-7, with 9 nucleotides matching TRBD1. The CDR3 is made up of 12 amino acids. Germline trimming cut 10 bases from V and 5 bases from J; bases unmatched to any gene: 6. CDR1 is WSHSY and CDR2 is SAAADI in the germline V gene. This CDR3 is CATVDRGDEQYF. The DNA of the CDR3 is TGCGCCACCGTGGACAGGGGAGACGAGCAGTACTTC.

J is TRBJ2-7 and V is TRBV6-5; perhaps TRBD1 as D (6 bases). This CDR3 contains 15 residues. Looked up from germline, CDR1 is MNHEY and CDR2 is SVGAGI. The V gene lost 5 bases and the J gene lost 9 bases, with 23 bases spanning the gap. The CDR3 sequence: CASSNRAGQTIVQYF. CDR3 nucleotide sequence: TGTGCCAGCAGTAACAGAGCCGGACAGACGATAGTGCAGTACTTC.

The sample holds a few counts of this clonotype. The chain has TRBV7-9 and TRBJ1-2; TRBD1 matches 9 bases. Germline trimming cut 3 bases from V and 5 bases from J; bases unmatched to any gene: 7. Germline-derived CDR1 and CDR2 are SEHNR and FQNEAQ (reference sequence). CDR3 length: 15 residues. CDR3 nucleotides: TGTGCCAGCAGCTTTCGACAGGGGGTCGCGTATGGCTACACCTTC. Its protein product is CASSFRQGVAYGYTF.

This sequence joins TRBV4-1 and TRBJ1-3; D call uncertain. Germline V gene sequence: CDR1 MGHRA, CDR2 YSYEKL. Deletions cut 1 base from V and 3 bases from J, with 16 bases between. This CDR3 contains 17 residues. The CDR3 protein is CASSQGLGSLFGNTIYF. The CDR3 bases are TGCGCCAGCAGCCAAGGTCTGGGCAGCTTATTTGGAAACACCATATATTTT.

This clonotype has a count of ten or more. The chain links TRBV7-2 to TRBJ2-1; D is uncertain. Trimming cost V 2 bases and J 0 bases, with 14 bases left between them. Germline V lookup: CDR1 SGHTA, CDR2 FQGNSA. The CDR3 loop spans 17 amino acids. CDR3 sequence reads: CASSLSDLPRSYNEQFF. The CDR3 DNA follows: TGTGCCAGCAGCTTATCGGACCTACCACGCTCCTACAATGAGCAGTTCTTC.

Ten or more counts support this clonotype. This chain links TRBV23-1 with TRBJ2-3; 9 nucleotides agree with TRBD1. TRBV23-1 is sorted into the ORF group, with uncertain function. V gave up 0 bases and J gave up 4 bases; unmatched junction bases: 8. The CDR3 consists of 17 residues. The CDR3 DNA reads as TGCGCCAGCAGTCAATCTCAGGGACAGGGTAGGGCAGATACGCAGTATTTT. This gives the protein CASSQSQGQGRADTQYF.

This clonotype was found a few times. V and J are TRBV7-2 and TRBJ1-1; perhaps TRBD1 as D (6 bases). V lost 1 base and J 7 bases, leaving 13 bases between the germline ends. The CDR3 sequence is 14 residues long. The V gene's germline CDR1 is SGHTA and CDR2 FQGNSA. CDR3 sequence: CASSLVAGADEAFF. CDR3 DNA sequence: TGTGCCAGCAGCTTAGTAGCAGGGGCTGATGAAGCTTTCTTT.

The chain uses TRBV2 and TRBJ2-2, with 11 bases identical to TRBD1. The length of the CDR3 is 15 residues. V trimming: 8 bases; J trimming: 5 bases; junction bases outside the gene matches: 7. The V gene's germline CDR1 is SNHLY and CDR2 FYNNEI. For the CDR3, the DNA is TGTGCCAGCTGGCTGGGACAGGGGGGAACCGGGGAGCTGTTTTTT. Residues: CASWLGQGGTGELFF.

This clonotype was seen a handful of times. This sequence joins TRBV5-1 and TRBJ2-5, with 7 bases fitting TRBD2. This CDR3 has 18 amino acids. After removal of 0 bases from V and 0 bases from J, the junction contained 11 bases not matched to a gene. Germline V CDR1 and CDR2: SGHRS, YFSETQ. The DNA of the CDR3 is TGCGCCAGCAGCTTGGGCCTACTGGCGGGGGAGTACCAAGAGACCCAGTACTTC. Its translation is CASSLGLLAGEYQETQYF.

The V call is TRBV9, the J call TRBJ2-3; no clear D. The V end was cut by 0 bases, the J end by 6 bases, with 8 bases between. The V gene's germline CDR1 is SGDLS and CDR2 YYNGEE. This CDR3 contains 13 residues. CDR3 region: CASSVGFWDTQYF. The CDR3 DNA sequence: TGTGCCAGCAGCGTAGGCTTTTGGGATACGCAGTATTTT.